This TCR beta chain was sequenced for a study of T-cell reconstitution after alpha-beta-depleted transplantation in children. General study points: T-cell counts and diversity at one year following transplant were attributed mainly to newly produced T cells. In some patients, recipient T cells and intrathymic progenitors surviving conditioning explained high day-60 diversity. About two months after transplant, alpha-beta T cells reportedly came from several hundred expanded graft clones.

This clonotype was recorded at least ten times. Its matching antigen is unknown. It was with unique molecular identifiers that the TCRbeta library was prepared. TCRdb called the PCR reads again in MiXCR, with one record for every CDR3 protein. In the table there are approximately 150,000 distinct CDR3 sequences, 8.5% to 10% of which are singletons. The germline CDR1 and CDR2 sequences are WSHSY and SAAADI. V shed 3 bases and J shed 4 bases, with 18 bases lying between them. The CDR3 has 16 residues. Specimen: PBMCs, mostly from graft donor cells, collected 180 days after TCRalphabeta/CD19-depleted stem cell transplant. The chain couples TRBV10-2 to TRBJ1-2; no definite D call. This receptor was obtained from a female patient aged 2-9 years who had a stem cell transplant for congenital amegakaryocytic thrombocytopenia, so the T cells may come from the graft donor. The CDR3 spells CASSDIVLRRLYGYTF. The CDR3 DNA is TGCGCCAGCAGTGATATCGTTCTAAGGCGACTCTATGGCTACACCTTC.